Below, 14 T cell receptor beta chains from the same sample are listed, as sequenced in a study of T cells in Graves' hyperthyroidism and ophthalmopathy. There were TCR beta CDR3 regions amplified from RNA transcripts. First-round RT-PCR targeting the TCR CDR3 was performed with the HTBI primer set. TCRdb used MiXCR to reprocess the multiplex PCR reads, holding one entry per CDR3 protein. The table shows nearly 600,000 distinct CDR3 sequences, with approximately 15% occurring only once. The source material was blood. These receptors all come from a woman in her 30s with Graves' hyperthyroidism that later progressed to Graves' ophthalmopathy.

This clonotype was recorded a few times. J is TRBJ1-1 and V is TRBV6-2 or TRBV6-3; the match to TRBD1 covers 11 bases. The CDR3 runs 14 residues. J lost 1 base, V lost 6 bases, and 1 base had no gene match. Germline V lookup: CDR1 MNHEY, CDR2 SVGEGT. The CDR3 DNA sequence: TGTGCCAGCAGGGGACAGGGGGAGAACACTGAAGCTTTCTTT. It translates to CASRGQGENTEAFF.

This clonotype was detected only a few times. The chain is built from TRBV19 and TRBJ1-6; tentative D call: TRBD1 (5 bases). Germline V gene data show CDR1 as LNHDA and CDR2 as SQIVND (reference sequence). This CDR3 is 15 amino acids long. Trimming cost V 4 bases and J 7 bases, with 14 bases left between them. The CDR3 reads CASSKEPGLNSPLHF. CDR3 bases: TGTGCCAGTAGTAAAGAACCGGGACTGAATTCACCCCTCCACTTT.

This clonotype was recorded at least ten times. V gene TRBV7-9 combines with J gene TRBJ2-7; D gene unclear. The CDR3 has 12 residues. In germline, CDR1 is SEHNR, CDR2 FQNEAQ (reference sequence). V lost 10 bases, J lost 0 bases, and 10 bases lay in between. In nucleotides, the CDR3 is TGTGCCACCCGCGGCAGCTCCTACGAGCAGTACTTC. Protein: CATRGSSYEQYF.

This clonotype was observed at least ten times. CDR3 in amino acids: CASRQPLRDTEAFF. Here the CDR3 DNA reads TGTGCCAGCAGACAGCCCCTGCGGGACACTGAAGCTTTCTTT. This sequence joins TRBV6-1 and TRBJ1-1; D is ambiguous. Germline V CDR1 and CDR2: MNHNS, SASEGT. The CDR3 extends over 14 amino acids. V lost 6 bases and J 3 bases, leaving 14 bases between the germline ends.

In regard to this clonotype: This could be a read error, since a much larger clone is one nucleotide away. The J gene is TRBJ2-1, the V gene TRBV7-2; 8 bases match TRBD1. CDR1 and CDR2 (germline): SGHTA, FQGNSA. This CDR3 has 17 residues. The CDR3 sequence: CASSLSPGQEGYNEEFF. The CDR3 nucleotides are TGTGCCAGCAGCTTATCACCGGGACAGGAGGGTTACAATGAGGAGTTCTTC. The complete variable domain, with remaining parts taken from reference TRBV7-2 and TRBJ2-1, reads GAGVSQSPSNKVTEKGKDVELRCDPISGHTALYWYRQSLGQGLEFLIYFQGNSAPDKSGLPSDRFSAERTGGSVSTLTIQRTQQEDSAVYLCASSLSPGQEGYNEEFFGPGTRLTVL.

This clonotype was seen repeatedly, ten times or more. The gene calls are TRBV12-3 or TRBV12-4 and TRBJ1-1, with 9 nucleotides matching TRBD1. This CDR3 spans 16 amino acids. V was clipped by 6 bases and J by 5 bases; unmatched bases: 13. The CDR3 loop reads CASRTIRTGDGTEAFF. As DNA, the CDR3 is TGTGCCAGCAGAACGATCAGGACAGGGGATGGTACTGAAGCTTTCTTT.

This clonotype was seen at least ten times. The gene calls are TRBV7-9 and TRBJ1-2; a weak D match, TRBD1 (6 bases). CDR3 length: 15 amino acids. Germline V gene data show CDR1 as SEHNR and CDR2 as FQNEAQ (reference sequence). V was shortened by 5 bases and J by 7 bases, with 20 bases between the two germline ends. The CDR3 reads CASSRISQGIGGYTF. The CDR3 nucleotides are TGTGCCAGCAGCCGTATATCACAGGGTATAGGTGGCTACACCTTC.

This clonotype was recorded many times. This chain uses TRBV30 with TRBJ2-5; the D is unclear. V lost 4 bases and J 1 base, leaving 4 bases between the germline ends. There are 11 residues in the CDR3. CDR1 and CDR2 (germline): GTSNPN, SVGIG (reference sequence). Here the CDR3 reads CAWTLQETQYF. The DNA of the CDR3 is TGTGCCTGGACCCTCCAAGAGACCCAGTACTTC.

This clonotype was counted many times. This rearrangement joins TRBV28 to TRBJ1-5, with D unclear. Trimming removed 3 bases from V and 5 bases from J, with 11 bases in between. The CDR3 is made up of 14 amino acids. Germline-derived CDR1 and CDR2 are MDHEN and SYDVKM. In DNA form, the CDR3 reads TGTGCCAGCAGTTTGGGGTTAGGGCATCAGCCCCAGCATTTT. Translated, it gives CASSLGLGHQPQHF.

This clonotype was picked up many times. The rearrangement links TRBV18 to TRBJ1-2; 7 positions agree with TRBD1. The V segment lost 3 bases and the J segment 8 bases; nucleotides outside the gene matches: 6. This CDR3 is built from 13 residues. Germline lookup yields CDR1 KGHSH and CDR2 LQKENI. The CDR3 nucleotides read TGTGCCAGCTCACCTAATCAGGGGGAAGGCTACACCTTC. Translated: CASSPNQGEGYTF.

This clonotype occurred a few times. V gene TRBV30 combines with J gene TRBJ2-1; 7 bases agree with TRBD1. Germline trimming cut 4 bases from V and 12 bases from J; bases unmatched to any gene: 12. The CDR3 contains 13 residues. Germline V lookup: CDR1 GTSNPN, CDR2 SVGIG (reference sequence). The CDR3 spells CAWIRQGTGAQFF. DNA for the CDR3: TGTGCCTGGATAAGACAGGGTACAGGGGCGCAGTTCTTC.

This clonotype occurred a few times. This chain uses TRBV7-8 with TRBJ1-6, with TRBD1 identical over 11 bases. Germline V gene sequence: CDR1 SGHVS, CDR2 FQNEAQ. The CDR3 is made up of 15 amino acids. V gave up 5 bases and J gave up 9 bases; unmatched junction bases: 6. The CDR3 is CASSIRTGGISPLHF. The CDR3 DNA reads as TGTGCCAGCAGCATTAGGACAGGGGGCATTTCACCCCTCCACTTT.

In this sample, this clonotype turned up a few times. This sequence joins TRBV2 and TRBJ2-1; D is possibly TRBD1 (5 bases). Trimming cost V 2 bases and J 10 bases, with 12 bases left between them. This CDR3 spans 13 amino acids. The germline V gene has CDR1 SNHLY and CDR2 FYNNEI. CDR3 sequence reads: CASSETQRGEQFF. The CDR3 coding sequence is TGTGCCAGCAGTGAAACCCAAAGGGGAGAGCAGTTCTTC.

J is TRBJ1-1 and V is TRBV5-4, with 11 bases aligning to TRBD1. The CDR3 length is 15 residues. J was trimmed by 0 bases and V by 5 bases; bases with no gene match: 3. In germline, CDR1 is SGHNT, CDR2 YYREEE (reference sequence). This chain's CDR3 is CASRLDRGLNTEAFF. The CDR3 DNA sequence: TGTGCCAGCAGACTGGACAGGGGGCTGAACACTGAAGCTTTCTTT.